Listed here is a single T cell receptor beta chain. This specimen belongs to a study of OX40 agonist ivuxolimab in advanced cancers. Study summary: Antecedent anti-PD-1, anti-PD-L1 or anti-CTLA-4 therapy was permissible, with roughly 36% having received some. The study reported partial responses in three patients: one hepatocellular carcinoma, two cutaneous melanoma.

The data were produced by immunoSEQ multiplex PCR, yet TCRdb's version contains in-frame clones alone and is incomplete. The sample records 78,000 or so clones, around 84% being singletons. The CDR3 extends over 15 amino acids. Trimming stripped 1 base from V and 2 bases from J, with 9 bases between. The germline gives CDR1 MNHNS, CDR2 SASEGT. Any history of autoimmune disease or systemic immunosuppression disqualified patients. This TCR came from an adult with an advanced solid tumor such as melanoma, head and neck, liver or kidney cancer. This material consisted of CD4+ or CD8+ T cells sorted from blood, taken in a trial of the OX40 agonist ivuxolimab. V is TRBV6-1 and J is TRBJ1-5; unclear D gene. As DNA, the CDR3 is TGTGCCAGCAGTGAAGAGGGAGTAGGCAATCAGCCCCAGCATTTT. Its protein is CASSEEGVGNQPQHF.